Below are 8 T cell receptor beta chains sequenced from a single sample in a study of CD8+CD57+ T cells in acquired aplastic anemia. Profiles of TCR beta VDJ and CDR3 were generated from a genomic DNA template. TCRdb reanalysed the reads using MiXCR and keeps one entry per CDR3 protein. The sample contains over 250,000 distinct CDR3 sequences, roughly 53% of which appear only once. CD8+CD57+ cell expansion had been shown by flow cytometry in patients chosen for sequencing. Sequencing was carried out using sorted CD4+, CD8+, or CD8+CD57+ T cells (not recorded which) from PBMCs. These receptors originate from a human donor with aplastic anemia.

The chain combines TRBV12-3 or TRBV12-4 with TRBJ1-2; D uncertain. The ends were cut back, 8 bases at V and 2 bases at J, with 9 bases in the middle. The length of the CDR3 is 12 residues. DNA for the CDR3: TGTGCCAGCTGGGCAGAGAACTATGGCTACACCTTC. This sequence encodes CASWAENYGYTF.

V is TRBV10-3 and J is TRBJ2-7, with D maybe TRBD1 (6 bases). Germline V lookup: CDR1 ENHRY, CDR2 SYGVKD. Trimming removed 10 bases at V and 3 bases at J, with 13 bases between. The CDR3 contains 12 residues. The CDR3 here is CATQKQGYEQYF. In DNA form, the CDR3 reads TGTGCCACCCAAAAACAGGGCTACGAGCAGTACTTC.

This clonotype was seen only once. The CDR3 is CSAPWEAGEKLFF. The DNA for the CDR3 is TGCAGTGCTCCTTGGGAGGCGGGTGAAAAACTGTTTTTT. The rearrangement links TRBV20-1 to TRBJ1-4; D uncertain. The CDR3 has 13 amino acids. Germline-derived CDR1 and CDR2 are DFQATT and SNEGSKA (reference sequence). V was shortened by 5 bases and J by 7 bases, with 14 bases between the two germline ends.

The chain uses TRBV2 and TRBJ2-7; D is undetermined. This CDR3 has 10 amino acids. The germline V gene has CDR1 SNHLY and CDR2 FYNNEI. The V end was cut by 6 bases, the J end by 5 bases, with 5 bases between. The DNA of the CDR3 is TGTGCCAGCAGGCTAGACGAGCAGTACTTC. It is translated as CASRLDEQYF.

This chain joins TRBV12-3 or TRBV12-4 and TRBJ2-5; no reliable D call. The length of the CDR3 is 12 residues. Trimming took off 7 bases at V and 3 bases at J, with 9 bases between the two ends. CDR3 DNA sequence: TGTGCCAGCATTTATGTCGAAGAGACCCAGTACTTC. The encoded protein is CASIYVEETQYF.

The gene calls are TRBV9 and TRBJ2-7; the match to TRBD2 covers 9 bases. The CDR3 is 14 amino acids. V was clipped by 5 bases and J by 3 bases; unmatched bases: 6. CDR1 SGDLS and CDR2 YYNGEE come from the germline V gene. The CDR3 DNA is TGTGCCAGCAGGGGGTCTAGCGGGAACTACGAGCAGTACTTC. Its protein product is CASRGSSGNYEQYF.

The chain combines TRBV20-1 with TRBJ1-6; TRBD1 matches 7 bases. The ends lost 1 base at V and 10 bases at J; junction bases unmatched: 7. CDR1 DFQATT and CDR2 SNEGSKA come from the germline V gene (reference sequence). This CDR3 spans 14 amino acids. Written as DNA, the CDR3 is TGCAGTGCTAGAGTGGAGGGGGCAGGATCACCCCTCCACTTT. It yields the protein CSARVEGAGSPLHF.

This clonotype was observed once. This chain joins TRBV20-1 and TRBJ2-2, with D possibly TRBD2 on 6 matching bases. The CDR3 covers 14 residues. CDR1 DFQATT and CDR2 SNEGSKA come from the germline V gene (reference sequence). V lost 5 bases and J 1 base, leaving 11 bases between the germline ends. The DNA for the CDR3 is TGCAGTGCTCGGGGCGGGGTGAACACCGGGGAGCTGTTTTTT. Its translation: CSARGGVNTGELFF.